This TCR beta chain originates from a study of shared clonotypes between healthy human individuals. Overall study results and limits: Clonotype sharing among the donors was expected to vary with sequencing depth. Among a handful of donors, roughly 5% of naive CD4 clonotypes were found in common.

The CDR3 totals 15 residues. V was clipped by 6 bases and J by 5 bases, with 19 bases between them. Germline V gives CDR1 MNHNS, CDR2 SASEGT. Caucasian adults residing in Nashville, Tennessee made up all the donors. The table came from immunoSEQ multiplex PCR; TCRdb's copy has only in-frame clones and leaves some out. The repertoire holds some 2,000,000 clones, 90% to 97% seen once, with roughly 0.13% in the top ten. Notes on this clone: The antigen is unknown.

The sequence came from a man aged 18 to 30 in good health. The sequencing sample was made of naive CD4+ T cells sorted from blood. The subset denotes: CD45RA+ positively selected. This rearrangement joins TRBV6-1 to TRBJ2-5; tentative D call: TRBD1 (6 bases). CDR3 protein: CASSPNRVGIETQYF. The CDR3 nucleotides are TGTGCCAGCAGCCCGAACAGGGTGGGCATCGAGACCCAGTACTTC.